This T cell receptor (beta chain) was captured in a study of T cell changes during pregnancy in multiple sclerosis. Profiling relied on immunoSEQ multiplex PCR, and the TCRdb table lists in-frame clones only, not all of them. Of tens of thousands of clones listed, about 92% are singletons. The CDR3 totals 17 residues. Germline assignment: CDR1 MGHDK and CDR2 SYGVNS. V was pared by 0 bases and J by 5 bases, with 16 bases between. Sequences were derived from peripheral blood, sampled in the second trimester of pregnancy. V and J are TRBV25-1 and TRBJ1-4; TRBD1 is a possible D gene (6 bases). This receptor was taken from a female donor in good health, enrolled as a control in a pregnancy study. The chain's CDR3 is CASSEYQPGHLNEKLFF. Here the CDR3 DNA reads TGTGCCAGCAGTGAATACCAACCGGGACACCTCAATGAAAAACTGTTTTTT.